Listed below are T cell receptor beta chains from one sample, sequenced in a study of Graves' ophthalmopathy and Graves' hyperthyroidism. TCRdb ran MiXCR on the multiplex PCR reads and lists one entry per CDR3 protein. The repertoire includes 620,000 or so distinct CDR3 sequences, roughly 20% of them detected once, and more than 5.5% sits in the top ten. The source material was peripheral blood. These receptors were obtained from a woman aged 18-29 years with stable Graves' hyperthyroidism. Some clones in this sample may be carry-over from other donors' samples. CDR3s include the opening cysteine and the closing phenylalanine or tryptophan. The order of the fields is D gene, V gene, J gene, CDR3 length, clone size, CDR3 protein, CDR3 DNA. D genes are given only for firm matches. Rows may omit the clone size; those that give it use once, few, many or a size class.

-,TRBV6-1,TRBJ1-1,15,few,CASSERPSGNTEAFF,TGTGCCAGCAGTGAAAGGCCTTCGGGGAACACTGAAGCTTTCTTT
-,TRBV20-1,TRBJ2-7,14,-,CSASRPVATYEQYF,TGCAGTGCTAGTAGGCCAGTTGCCACCTACGAGCAGTACTTC
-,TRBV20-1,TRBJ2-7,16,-,CSAAQAKGLISYEQYF,TGCAGTGCCGCCCAGGCTAAGGGATTAATCTCCTACGAGCAGTACTTC
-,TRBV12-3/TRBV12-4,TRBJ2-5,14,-,CASSLGLGKETQYF,TGTGCCAGCAGTTTAGGACTAGGGAAAGAGACCCAGTACTTC
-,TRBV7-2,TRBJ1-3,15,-,CASSRPGRAGNTIYF,TGTGCCAGCAGCCGACCCGGACGGGCTGGAAACACCATATATTTT
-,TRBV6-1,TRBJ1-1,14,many,CASSKDRENTEAFF,TGTGCCAGCAGTAAGGACAGAGAGAACACTGAAGCTTTCTTT
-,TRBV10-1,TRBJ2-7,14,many,CASSEGGIPYEQYF,TGCGCCAGCAGTGAGGGTGGCATTCCCTACGAGCAGTACTTC
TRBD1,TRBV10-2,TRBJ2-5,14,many,CASRVTGAGETQYF,TGCGCCAGCAGGGTAACAGGGGCCGGGGAGACCCAGTACTTC
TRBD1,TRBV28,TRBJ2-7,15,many,CASSPKLDRAHEQYF,TGTGCCAGCAGTCCCAAGCTGGACAGGGCGCACGAGCAGTACTTC
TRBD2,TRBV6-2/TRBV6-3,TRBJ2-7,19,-,CASSYPGLAGGISSYEQYF,TGTGCCAGCAGTTACCCGGGACTAGCGGGAGGGATTAGCTCCTACGAGCAGTACTTC
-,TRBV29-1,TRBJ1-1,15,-,CTNSAGGDMNTEAFF,TGCACCAATTCCGCGGGCGGAGACATGAACACTGAAGCTTTCTTT
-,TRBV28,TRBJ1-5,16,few,CASSPIPGVSNQPQHF,TGTGCCAGCAGCCCCATCCCAGGGGTTAGCAATCAGCCCCAGCATTTT
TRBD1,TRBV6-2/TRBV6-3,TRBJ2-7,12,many,CASSYRDSGQYF,TGTGCCAGCAGTTACCGGGACAGCGGGCAGTACTTC
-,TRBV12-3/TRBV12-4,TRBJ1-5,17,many,CASSLDWGPYSNQPQHF,TGTGCCAGCAGTTTAGATTGGGGGCCCTATAGCAATCAGCCCCAGCATTTT
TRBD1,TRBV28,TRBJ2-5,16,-,CASSLAQGARGETQYF,TGTGCCAGCAGTCTCGCACAGGGGGCGAGGGGTGAGACCCAGTACTTC
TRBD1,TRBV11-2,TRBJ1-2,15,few,CASSLVVAQGGGYTF,TGTGCCAGCAGCTTAGTGGTCGCACAGGGGGGTGGCTACACCTTC
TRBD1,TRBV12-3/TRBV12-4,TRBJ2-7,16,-,CASSHQGTGVLRGQYF,TGTGCCAGCAGCCACCAAGGGACAGGGGTACTACGAGGGCAGTACTTC
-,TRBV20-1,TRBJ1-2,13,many,CSARLQGGYGYTF,TGCAGTGCTAGACTACAGGGAGGCTATGGCTACACCTTC
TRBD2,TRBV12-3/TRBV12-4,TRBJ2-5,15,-,CASSTPSGARETQYF,TGTGCCAGCAGTACCCCTAGCGGGGCCAGGGAGACCCAGTACTTC
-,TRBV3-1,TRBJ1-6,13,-,CASSQDSISPLHF,TGTGCCAGCAGCCAAGATAGCATTTCACCCCTCCACTTT
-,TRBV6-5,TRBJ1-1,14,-,CASSWNIQITEAFF,TGTGCCAGCAGTTGGAACATTCAAATCACTGAAGCTTTCTTT
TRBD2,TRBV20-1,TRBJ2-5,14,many,CSARDFSGRETQYF,TGCAGTGCTAGAGATTTTAGCGGGCGAGAGACCCAGTACTTC
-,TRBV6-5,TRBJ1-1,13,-,CASSYRTGTEAFF,TGTGCCAGCAGTTACCGGACGGGCACTGAAGCTTTCTTT
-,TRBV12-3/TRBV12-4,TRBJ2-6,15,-,CASGPMGAGANVLTF,TGTGCCAGCGGGCCAATGGGGGCTGGGGCCAACGTCCTGACTTTC
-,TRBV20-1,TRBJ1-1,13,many,CSAIPQMNTEAFF,TGCAGTGCCATCCCTCAAATGAACACTGAAGCTTTCTTT
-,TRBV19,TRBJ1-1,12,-,CASIIGYTEAFF,TGTGCCAGTATTATAGGGTACACTGAAGCTTTCTTT
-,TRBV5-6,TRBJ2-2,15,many,CASSFWGRNTGELFF,TGTGCCAGCAGCTTCTGGGGACGGAACACCGGGGAGCTGTTTTTT
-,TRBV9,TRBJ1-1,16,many,CASSVGPGWMNAEAFF,TGTGCCAGCAGCGTAGGTCCAGGTTGGATGAACGCTGAAGCTTTCTTT
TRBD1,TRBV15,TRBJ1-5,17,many,CATSGMTGGTSNQPQHF,TGTGCCACCAGCGGGATGACAGGGGGGACTAGCAATCAGCCCCAGCATTTT
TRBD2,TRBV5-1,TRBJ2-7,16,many,CASSPGPSGGFYEQYF,TGCGCCAGCAGCCCGGGGCCTAGCGGGGGCTTCTACGAGCAGTACTTC
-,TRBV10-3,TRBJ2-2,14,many,CAISESEGTGELFF,TGTGCCATCAGTGAGTCAGAGGGAACCGGGGAGCTGTTTTTT
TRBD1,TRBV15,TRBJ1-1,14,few,CATREGGGSTEAFF,TGTGCCACCAGAGAAGGGGGCGGAAGCACTGAAGCTTTCTTT
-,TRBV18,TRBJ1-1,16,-,CASSPLGLKANTEAFF,TGTGCCAGCTCACCACTCGGACTCAAGGCGAACACTGAAGCTTTCTTT
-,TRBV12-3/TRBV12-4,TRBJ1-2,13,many,CATWPGGGYGYTF,TGTGCCACCTGGCCGGGGGGCGGCTATGGCTACACCTTC
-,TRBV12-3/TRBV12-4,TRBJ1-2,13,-,CASSLGGAWGYTF,TGTGCCAGCAGTTTAGGCGGGGCTTGGGGCTACACCTTC
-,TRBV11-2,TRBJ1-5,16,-,CASSWSGRQATGPQHF,TGTGCCAGCAGCTGGAGTGGGAGACAGGCGACGGGGCCCCAGCATTTT
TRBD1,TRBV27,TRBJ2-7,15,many,CASSLGQAAAYEQYF,TGTGCCAGCAGTCTGGGACAGGCGGCGGCCTACGAGCAGTACTTC